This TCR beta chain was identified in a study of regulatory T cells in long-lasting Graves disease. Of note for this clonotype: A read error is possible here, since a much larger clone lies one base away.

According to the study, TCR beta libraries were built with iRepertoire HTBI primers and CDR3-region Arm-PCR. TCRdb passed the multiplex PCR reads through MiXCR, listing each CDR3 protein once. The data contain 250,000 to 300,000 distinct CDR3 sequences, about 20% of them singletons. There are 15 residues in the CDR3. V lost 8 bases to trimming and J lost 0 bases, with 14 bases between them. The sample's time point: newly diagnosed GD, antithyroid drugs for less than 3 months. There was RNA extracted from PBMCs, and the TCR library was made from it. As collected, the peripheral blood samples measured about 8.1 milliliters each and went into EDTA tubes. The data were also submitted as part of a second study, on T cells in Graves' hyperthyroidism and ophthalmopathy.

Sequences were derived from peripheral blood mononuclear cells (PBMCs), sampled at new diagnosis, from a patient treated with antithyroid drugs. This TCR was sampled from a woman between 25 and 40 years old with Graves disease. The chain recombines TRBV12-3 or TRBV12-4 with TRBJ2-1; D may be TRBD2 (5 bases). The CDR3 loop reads CASGAPGSSYNEQFF. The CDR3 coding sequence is TGTGCCAGCGGTGCCCCGGGGAGCTCCTACAATGAGCAGTTCTTC.